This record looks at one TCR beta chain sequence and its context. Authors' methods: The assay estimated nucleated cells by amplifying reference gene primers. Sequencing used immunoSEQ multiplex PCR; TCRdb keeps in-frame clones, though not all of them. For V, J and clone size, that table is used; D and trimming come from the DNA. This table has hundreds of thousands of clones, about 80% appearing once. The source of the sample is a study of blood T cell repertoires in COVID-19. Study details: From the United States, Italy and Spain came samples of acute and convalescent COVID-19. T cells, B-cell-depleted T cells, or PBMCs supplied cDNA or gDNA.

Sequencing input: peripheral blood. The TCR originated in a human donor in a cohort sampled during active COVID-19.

In DNA, the CDR3 is TGTGCCAGCAGCGGGGGACAGGGTTTGAACACTGAAGCTTTCTTT. This translates into CASSGGQGLNTEAFF. The chain joins TRBV9 to TRBJ1-1, with TRBD1 matching over 9 bases. The CDR3 is 15 residues long. V gave up 3 bases and J gave up 0 bases; unmatched junction bases: 3. Looked up from germline, CDR1 is SGDLS and CDR2 is YYNGEE.